This T cell receptor beta chain originates from a study of blood T cell repertoires in COVID-19. This table comes from immunoSEQ multiplex PCR, and its TCRdb copy is limited to in-frame clones, with some not included. The sample records fewer than 250,000 clones, about four fifths being singletons. Germline values: CDR1 SGHKS, CDR2 YYEKEE (reference sequence). Unmatched junction bases numbered 8, after V lost 2 bases and J lost 4 bases. The CDR3 length is 15 residues. The J gene is TRBJ2-7, the V gene TRBV5-5; 8 bases are shared with TRBD2. This clonotype originated in a woman between 45 and 60 years old with acute COVID-19. Sequencing used PBMCs or T cells enriched from blood (not recorded which). The CDR3 here is CASSFFAGGNYEQYF. CDR3 DNA sequence: TGTGCCAGCAGCTTTTTTGCGGGGGGTAATTACGAGCAGTACTTC.